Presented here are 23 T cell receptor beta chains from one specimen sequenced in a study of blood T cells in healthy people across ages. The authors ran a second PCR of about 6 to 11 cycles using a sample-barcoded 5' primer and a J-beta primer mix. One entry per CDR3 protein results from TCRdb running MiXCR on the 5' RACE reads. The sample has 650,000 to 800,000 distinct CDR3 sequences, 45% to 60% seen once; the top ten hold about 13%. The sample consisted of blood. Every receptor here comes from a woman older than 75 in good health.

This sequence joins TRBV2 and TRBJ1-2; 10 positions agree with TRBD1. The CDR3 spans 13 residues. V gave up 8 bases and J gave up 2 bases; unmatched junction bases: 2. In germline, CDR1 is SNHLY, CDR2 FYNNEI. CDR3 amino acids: CASGGQGNYGYTF. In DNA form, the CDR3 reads TGTGCCAGCGGGGGACAGGGGAACTATGGCTACACCTTC. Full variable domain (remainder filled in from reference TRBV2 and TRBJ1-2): EPEVTQTPSHQVTQMGQEVILRCVPISNHLYFYWYRQILGQKVEFLVSFYNNEISEKSEIFDDQFSVERPDGSNFTLKIRSTKLEDSAMYFCASGGQGNYGYTFGSGTRLTVV.

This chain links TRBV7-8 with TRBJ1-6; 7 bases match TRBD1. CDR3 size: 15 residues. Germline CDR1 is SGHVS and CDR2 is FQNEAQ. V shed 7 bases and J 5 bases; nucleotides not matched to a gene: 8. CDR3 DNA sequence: TGTGCCAGCACCGCGCAGGGGGGCGATAATTCACCCCTCCACTTT. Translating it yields CASTAQGGDNSPLHF.

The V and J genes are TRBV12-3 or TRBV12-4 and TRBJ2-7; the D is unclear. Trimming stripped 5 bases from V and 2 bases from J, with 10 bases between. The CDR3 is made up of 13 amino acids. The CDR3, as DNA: TGTGCCAGCAGTAGACCAGAGACCTACGAGCAGTACTTC. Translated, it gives CASSRPETYEQYF.

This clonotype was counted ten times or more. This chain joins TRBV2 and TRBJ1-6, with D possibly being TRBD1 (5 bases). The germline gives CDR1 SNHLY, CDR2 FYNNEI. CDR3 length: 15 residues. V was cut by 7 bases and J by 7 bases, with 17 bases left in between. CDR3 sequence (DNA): TGTGCCAGCATCCGGGAGGCCAAGGGGAATTCACCCCTCCACTTT. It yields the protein CASIREAKGNSPLHF.

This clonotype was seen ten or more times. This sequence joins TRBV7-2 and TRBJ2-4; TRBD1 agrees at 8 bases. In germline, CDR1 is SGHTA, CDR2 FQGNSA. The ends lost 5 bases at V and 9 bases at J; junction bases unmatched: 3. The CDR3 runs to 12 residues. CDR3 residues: CASSTGGGIQYF. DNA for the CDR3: TGTGCCAGCAGCACAGGGGGAGGCATTCAGTACTTC.

CDR3: CASSSSTPGPLTDTQYF. In DNA form, the CDR3 reads TGTGCCAGCAGCTCGAGCACCCCGGGACCCCTCACAGATACGCAGTATTTT. The J gene is TRBJ2-3, the V gene TRBV11-3; D may be TRBD1 or TRBD2 (5 bases each). V was trimmed by 4 bases and J by 2 bases, leaving 19 bases between them. The CDR3 is made up of 17 amino acids. Germline loops: CDR1 SGHNT, CDR2 YENEEA.

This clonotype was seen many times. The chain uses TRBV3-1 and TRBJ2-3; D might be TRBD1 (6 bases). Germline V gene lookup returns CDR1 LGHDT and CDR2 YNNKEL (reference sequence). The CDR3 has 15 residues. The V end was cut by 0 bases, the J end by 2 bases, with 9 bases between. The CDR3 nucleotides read TGTGCCAGCAGCCAAGACCGGGGACACACAGATACGCAGTATTTT. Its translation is CASSQDRGHTDTQYF.

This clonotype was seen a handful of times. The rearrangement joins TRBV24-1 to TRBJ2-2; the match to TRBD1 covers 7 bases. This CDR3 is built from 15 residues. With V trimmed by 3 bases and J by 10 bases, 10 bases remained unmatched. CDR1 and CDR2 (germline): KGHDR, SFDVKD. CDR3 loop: CATSDPISDRVELFF. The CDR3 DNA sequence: TGTGCCACCAGTGATCCAATAAGCGACAGGGTGGAGCTGTTTTTT.

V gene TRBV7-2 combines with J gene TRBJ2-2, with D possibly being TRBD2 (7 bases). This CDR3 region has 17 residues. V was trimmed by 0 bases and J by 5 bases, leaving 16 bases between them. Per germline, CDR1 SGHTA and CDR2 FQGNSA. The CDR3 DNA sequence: TGTGCCAGCAGCTTAGCATCAGGAGGGGGAGGGACCGGGGAGCTGTTTTTT. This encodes CASSLASGGGGTGELFF.

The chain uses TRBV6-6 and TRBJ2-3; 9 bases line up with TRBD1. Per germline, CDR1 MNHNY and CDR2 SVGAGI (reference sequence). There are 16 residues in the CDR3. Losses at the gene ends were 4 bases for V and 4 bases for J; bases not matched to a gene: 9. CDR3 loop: CASSSPGTGLSDTQYF. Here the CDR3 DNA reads TGTGCCAGCAGTTCACCCGGGACAGGGCTATCAGATACGCAGTATTTT.

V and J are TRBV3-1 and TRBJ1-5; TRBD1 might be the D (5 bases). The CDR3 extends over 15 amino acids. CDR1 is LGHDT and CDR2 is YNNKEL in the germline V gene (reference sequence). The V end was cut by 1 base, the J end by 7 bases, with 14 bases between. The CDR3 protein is CASSQGGVVGQPQHF. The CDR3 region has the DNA TGTGCCAGCAGCCAAGGAGGGGTGGTTGGACAGCCCCAGCATTTT.

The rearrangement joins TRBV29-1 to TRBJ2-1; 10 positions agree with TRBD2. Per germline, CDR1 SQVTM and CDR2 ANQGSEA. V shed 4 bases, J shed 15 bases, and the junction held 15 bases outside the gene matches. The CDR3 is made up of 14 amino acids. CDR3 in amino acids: CSVARSQREGPRFF. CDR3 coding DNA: TGCAGCGTTGCCAGGAGCCAGCGGGAGGGCCCTAGGTTCTTC.

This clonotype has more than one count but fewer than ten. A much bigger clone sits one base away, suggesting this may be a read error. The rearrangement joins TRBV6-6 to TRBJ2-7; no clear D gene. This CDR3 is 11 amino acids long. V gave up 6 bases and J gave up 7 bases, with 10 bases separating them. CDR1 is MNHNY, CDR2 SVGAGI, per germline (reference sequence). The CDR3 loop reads CASSVNNEQYF. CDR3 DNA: TGTGCCAGCAGCGTGAACAATGAGCAGTACTTC.

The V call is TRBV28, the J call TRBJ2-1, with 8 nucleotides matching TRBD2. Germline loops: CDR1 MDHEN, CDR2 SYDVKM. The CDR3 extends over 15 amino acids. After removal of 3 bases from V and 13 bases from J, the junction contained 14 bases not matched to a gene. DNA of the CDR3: TGTGCCAGCAGTTTTGCGGGGGGTTTGATGGAGACCCAGTTCTTC. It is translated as CASSFAGGLMETQFF.

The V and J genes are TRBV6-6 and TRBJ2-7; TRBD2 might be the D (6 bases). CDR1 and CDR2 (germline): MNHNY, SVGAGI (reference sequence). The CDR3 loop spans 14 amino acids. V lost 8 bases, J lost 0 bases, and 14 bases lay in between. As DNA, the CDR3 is TGTGCCAGCCGGACGGGTAGCGGCTCCTACGAGCAGTACTTC. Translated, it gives CASRTGSGSYEQYF.

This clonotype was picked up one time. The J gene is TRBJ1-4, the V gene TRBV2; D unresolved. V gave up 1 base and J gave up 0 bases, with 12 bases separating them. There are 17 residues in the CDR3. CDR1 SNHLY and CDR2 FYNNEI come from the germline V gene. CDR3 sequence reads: CASSEEGETATNEKLFF. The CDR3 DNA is TGTGCCAGCAGTGAAGAGGGAGAAACAGCAACTAATGAAAAACTGTTTTTT.

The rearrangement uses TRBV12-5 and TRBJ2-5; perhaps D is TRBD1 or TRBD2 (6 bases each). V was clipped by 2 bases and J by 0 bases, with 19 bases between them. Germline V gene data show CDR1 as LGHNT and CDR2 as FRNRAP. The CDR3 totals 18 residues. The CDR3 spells CASGLFTGGSPYQETQYF. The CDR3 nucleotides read TGTGCTAGTGGTTTGTTTACCGGGGGCTCGCCGTACCAAGAGACCCAGTACTTC.

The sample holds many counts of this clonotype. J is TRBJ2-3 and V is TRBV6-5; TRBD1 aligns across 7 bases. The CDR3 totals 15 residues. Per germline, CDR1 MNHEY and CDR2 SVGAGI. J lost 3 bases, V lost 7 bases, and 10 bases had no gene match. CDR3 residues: CASKHRDSGTDTQYF. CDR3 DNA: TGTGCCAGCAAACACCGGGACAGTGGGACAGATACGCAGTATTTT.

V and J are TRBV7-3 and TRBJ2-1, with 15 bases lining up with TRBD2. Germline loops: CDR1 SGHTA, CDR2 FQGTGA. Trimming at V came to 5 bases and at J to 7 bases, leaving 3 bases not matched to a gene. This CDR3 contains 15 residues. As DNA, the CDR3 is TGTGCCAGCAGCCGGACTAGCGGGGGGGCAAATGAGCAGTTCTTC. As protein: CASSRTSGGANEQFF.

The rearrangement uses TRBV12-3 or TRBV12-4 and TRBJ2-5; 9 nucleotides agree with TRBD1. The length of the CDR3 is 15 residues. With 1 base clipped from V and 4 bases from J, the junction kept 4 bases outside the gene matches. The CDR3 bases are TGTGCCAGCAGTTTAGAGGGACAGGGAGCAGAGACCCAGTACTTC. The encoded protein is CASSLEGQGAETQYF.

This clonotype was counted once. DNA for the CDR3: TGTGCCAGCAGCTTTATAGGGTCCCACGAGCAGTACTTC. Residues: CASSFIGSHEQYF. V is TRBV7-9 and J is TRBJ2-7, with D hard to call. Between the trimmed V and J ends, which lost 3 bases and 5 bases, there was a span of 11 bases. There are 13 residues in the CDR3. Germline loops: CDR1 SEHNR, CDR2 FQNEAQ (reference sequence). The variable domain in full, completed from reference TRBV7-9 and TRBJ2-7, reads DTGVSQNPRHKITKRGQNVTFRCDPISEHNRLYWYRQTLGQGPEFLTYFQNEAQLEKSRLLSDRFSAERPKGSFSTLEIQRTEQGDSAMYLCASSFIGSHEQYFGPGTRLTVT.

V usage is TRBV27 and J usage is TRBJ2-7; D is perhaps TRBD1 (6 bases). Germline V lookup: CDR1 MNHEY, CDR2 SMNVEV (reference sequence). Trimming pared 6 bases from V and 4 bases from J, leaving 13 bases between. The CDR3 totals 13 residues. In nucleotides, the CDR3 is TGTGCCAGCAGCCAAGGACAGCAGTACGAGCAGTACTTC. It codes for CASSQGQQYEQYF.

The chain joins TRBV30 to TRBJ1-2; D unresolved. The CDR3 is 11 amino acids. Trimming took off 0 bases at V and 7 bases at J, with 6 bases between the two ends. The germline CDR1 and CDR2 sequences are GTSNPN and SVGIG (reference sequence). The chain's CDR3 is CAWSVRGGYTF. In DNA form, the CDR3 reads TGTGCCTGGAGTGTAAGAGGTGGCTACACCTTC.